This TCR beta chain originates from a study of breast tumors, draining lymph nodes, adjacent tissues. General study results and limits: The data were judged consistent with most tumor T cells coming from lymph node and expanding in tumor. That most tumor T cells come from lymph nodes remained unproven. Tumors had less TCR diversity than lymph nodes, more than nontumor tissue. Compared with basal-like, luminal-like tumors shared significantly more repertoire with nontumor tissue.

The CDR3 loop spans 15 amino acids. Germline-derived CDR1 and CDR2 are KGHSH and LQKENI. TCRdb reanalysed the multiplex PCR reads using MiXCR and keeps one entry per CDR3 protein. The sample includes around 130,000 distinct CDR3 sequences, around 20% seen only once; the top ten take under 4.5%. The table lists this clonotype with a count of one. The antigen is unknown. At one end, the junction sequence differs from germline, possibly due to a read error. Axillary draining lymph nodes of breast cancer patients supplied the node samples. Material: axillary lymph node tissue. This receptor was identified in a female donor with breast cancer. Some clones in this sample may be carry-over from other donors' samples. The J gene is TRBJ1-3, the V gene TRBV18; maybe TRBD1 (5 bases). The DNA for the CDR3 is TGTGCCAGCTCGCCTCGACAGCACTCTAGAAACACCATATATTTT. This translates into CASSPRQHSRNTIYF. Full variable domain (remainder filled in from reference TRBV18 and TRBJ1-3): NAGVMQNPRHLVRRRGQEARLRCSPMKGHSHVYWYRQLPEEGLKFMVYLQKENIIDESGMPKERFSAEFPKEGPSILRIQQVVRGDSAAYFCASSPRQHSRNTIYFGEGSWLTVV.